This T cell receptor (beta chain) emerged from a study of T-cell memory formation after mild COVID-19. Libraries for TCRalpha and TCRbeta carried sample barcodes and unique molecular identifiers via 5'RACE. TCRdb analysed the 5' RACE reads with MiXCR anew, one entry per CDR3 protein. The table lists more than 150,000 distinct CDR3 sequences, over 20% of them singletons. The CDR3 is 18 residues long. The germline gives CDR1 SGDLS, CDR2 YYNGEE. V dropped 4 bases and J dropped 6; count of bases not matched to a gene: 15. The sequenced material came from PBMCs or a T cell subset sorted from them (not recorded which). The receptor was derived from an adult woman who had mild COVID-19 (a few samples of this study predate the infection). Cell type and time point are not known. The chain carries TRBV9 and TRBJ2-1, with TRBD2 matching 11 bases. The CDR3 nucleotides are TGTGCCAGCAGCACATACCACCATACTAGCGGGGGCCTCAATGAGCAGTTCTTC. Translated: CASSTYHHTSGGLNEQFF.